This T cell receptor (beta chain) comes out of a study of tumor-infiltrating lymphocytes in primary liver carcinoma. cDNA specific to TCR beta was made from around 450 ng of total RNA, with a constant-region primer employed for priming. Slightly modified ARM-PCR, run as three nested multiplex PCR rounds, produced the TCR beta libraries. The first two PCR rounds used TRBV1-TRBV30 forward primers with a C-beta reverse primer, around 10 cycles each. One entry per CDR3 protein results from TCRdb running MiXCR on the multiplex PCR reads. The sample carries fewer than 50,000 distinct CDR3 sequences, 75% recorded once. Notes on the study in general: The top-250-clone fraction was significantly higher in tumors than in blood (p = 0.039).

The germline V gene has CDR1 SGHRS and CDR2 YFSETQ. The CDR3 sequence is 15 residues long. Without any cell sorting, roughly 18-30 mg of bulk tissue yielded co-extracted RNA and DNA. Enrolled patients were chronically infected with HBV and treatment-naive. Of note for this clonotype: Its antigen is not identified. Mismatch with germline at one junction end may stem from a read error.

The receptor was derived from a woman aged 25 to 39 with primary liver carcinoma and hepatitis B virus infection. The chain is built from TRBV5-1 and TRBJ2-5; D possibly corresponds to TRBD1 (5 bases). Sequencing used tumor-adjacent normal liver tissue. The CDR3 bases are TGCACCAGCAGCTCTGACAGAGTTGGACAAGAGACCCAGTACTTC. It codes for CTSSSDRVGQETQYF.